The 23 T cell receptor beta chains given below trace back to one sample, sequenced in a study of blood T cells in healthy people across ages (dated by TCRdb to the mid-2010s). The protocol used for the library was 5' RACE. The sequencer was an Illumina HiSeq 2500. A second PCR of 7 to 11 cycles was run with a J-beta primer mix and a sample-barcoded 5' primer. TCRdb's own reprocessing of the public reads used fastp at Q25 and MiXCR and kept productive beta chains. Rows are unified per CDR3 protein, each entry keeping the most common DNA and genes. This sample gives hundreds of thousands of distinct CDR3 sequences in total; around 46% of them show up just once. The ten largest make up around 20% of the sample. The source material was blood. The origin of the receptors is an older woman in good health.

CDR3 nucleotides: TGTGCCAGCAGAGTGACAGGGGTCGACTACAATGAGCAGTTCTTC. It yields the protein CASRVTGVDYNEQFF. The chain recombines TRBV2 with TRBJ2-1; 8 nucleotides match TRBD1. The CDR3 loop spans 15 amino acids. V gave up 6 bases and J gave up 3 bases; unmatched junction bases: 7. Germline V lookup: CDR1 SNHLY, CDR2 FYNNEI.

The V gene is TRBV4-1, the J gene TRBJ1-1, with D uncertain. CDR1 MGHRA and CDR2 YSYEKL come from the germline V gene. Trimming pared 3 bases from V and 1 base from J, leaving 15 bases between. This CDR3 is 16 amino acids long. The CDR3 protein is CASSQDFGRPNTEAFF. CDR3 coding DNA: TGCGCCAGCAGCCAGGATTTCGGACGGCCGAACACTGAAGCTTTCTTT.

A single count supports this clonotype. Possible read error: a much larger clone is one base away. The V call is TRBV27, the J call TRBJ2-1; 9 bases map to TRBD1. CDR3 length: 14 amino acids. Trimming cost V 6 bases and J 9 bases; bases outside gene matches: 9. Looked up from germline, CDR1 is MNHEY and CDR2 is SMNVEV (reference sequence). CDR3 bases: TGTGCCAGCAGCCGGGACAGGGCGGACAGTGAGCAGTTCTTC. Translation gives CASSRDRADSEQFF.

This clonotype showed up just a few times. This rearrangement joins TRBV5-8 to TRBJ2-7; no definite D call. The CDR3 has 14 residues. V lost 1 base, J lost 0 bases, and 8 bases lay in between. Germline V gives CDR1 SGHTS, CDR2 YDEGEE. The CDR3 is CASSLRHSSYEQYF. The CDR3 DNA is TGTGCCAGCAGCTTGAGGCATAGCTCCTACGAGCAGTACTTC.

On this clonotype: A much larger clonotype is one base distant, so this may be a read error. The chain is built from TRBV12-3 or TRBV12-4 and TRBJ2-3; either TRBD1 or TRBD2 may fit D (7 bases each). V was shortened by 2 bases and J by 3 bases, with 12 bases between the two germline ends. The CDR3 consists of 15 residues. The CDR3 reads CASSLSRGGTDTQYF. In nucleotides, the CDR3 is TGTGCCAGCAGTTTAAGCAGGGGGGGTACAGATACGCAGTATTTT.

The genes are TRBV6-6 and TRBJ2-1; D is undetermined. This CDR3 spans 13 amino acids. CDR1 is MNHNY and CDR2 is SVGAGI in the germline V gene (reference sequence). Trimming cost V 2 bases and J 4 bases, with 6 bases left between them. CDR3 region: CASSYPVYNEQFF. The CDR3 DNA sequence: TGTGCCAGCAGTTACCCAGTTTACAATGAGCAGTTCTTC.

Of note for this clonotype: A clone one base away is much larger, so this may be a read error. The chain uses TRBV10-3 and TRBJ2-7; D call uncertain. The DNA matches TRBJ2-5 better at its end, which makes the J call doubtful. In germline, CDR1 is ENHRY, CDR2 SYGVKD. The length of the CDR3 is 12 residues. This chain's CDR3 is CAIGSSQGTQYF. The DNA of the CDR3 is TGTGCCATCGGAAGCAGCCAAGGGACCCAGTACTTC.

This clonotype occurred once. The chain links TRBV6-1 to TRBJ1-4, with D tentatively TRBD1 (6 bases). V was pared by 2 bases and J by 5 bases, with 15 bases between. Germline V CDR1 and CDR2: MNHNS, SASEGT. This CDR3 is 16 amino acids long. CDR3 residues: CASSELPGGANEKLFF. DNA for the CDR3: TGTGCCAGCAGTGAACTTCCCGGGGGCGCGAATGAAAAACTGTTTTTT.

The chain has TRBV20-1 and TRBJ2-5; 12 positions agree with TRBD2. Germline CDR1 and CDR2: DFQATT and SNEGSKA (reference sequence). This CDR3 has 15 amino acids. V trimming: 0 bases; J trimming: 5 bases; junction bases outside the gene matches: 4. The CDR3 bases are TGCAGTGCTAGAGATCCCGGGACTAGCGGGGAGACCCAGTACTTC. Amino acids: CSARDPGTSGETQYF.

The rearrangement uses TRBV7-6 and TRBJ2-7; 9 nucleotides agree with TRBD2. The V and J ends lost 3 bases and 10 bases, in that order; junction bases with no gene match: 7. CDR3 length equals 13 residues. The germline V gene encodes CDR1 SGHVS and CDR2 FNYEAQ. The CDR3 DNA is TGTGCCAGCAGCTTCCCCGGGACTAGCTACCAGTACTTC. Translating gives CASSFPGTSYQYF. Supplemented by reference TRBV7-6 and TRBJ2-7, the full variable domain reads GAGVSQSPRYKVTKRGQDVALRCDPISGHVSLYWYRQALGQGPEFLTYFNYEAQQDKSGLPNDRFSAERPEGSISTLTIQRTEQRDSAMYRCASSFPGTSYQYFGPGTRLTVT.

This chain connects TRBV6-4 to TRBJ2-5, with D possibly being TRBD1 (6 bases). The CDR3 extends over 18 amino acids. V dropped 0 bases and J dropped 2 bases, with 19 bases sitting between them. Germline CDR1 and CDR2: MRHNA and SNTAGT. In DNA, the CDR3 is TGTGCCAGCAGTGACTCAGGAGAAGGCAGGGGATTACAAGAGACCCAGTACTTC. It codes for CASSDSGEGRGLQETQYF.

The rearrangement uses TRBV14 and TRBJ1-4; 7 bases fit TRBD1. This CDR3 spans 15 amino acids. Germline lookup yields CDR1 SGHDN and CDR2 FVKESK. Trimming took 1 base from V and 12 from J; bases not matched to a gene: 11. The CDR3 DNA reads as TGTGCCAGCAGCCAAGCGGCTAGGGGGCCAGAAGAACTGTTTTTT. Translation: CASSQAARGPEELFF. The full variable domain, completed using reference TRBV14 and TRBJ1-4, is EAGVTQFPSHSVIEKGQTVTLRCDPISGHDNLYWYRRVMGKEIKFLLHFVKESKQDESGMPNNRFLAERTGGTYSTLKVQPAELEDSGVYFCASSQAARGPEELFFGSGTQLSVL.

The gene calls are TRBV20-1 and TRBJ2-5; TRBD2 matches 8 bases. Unmatched junction bases numbered 26, after V lost 4 bases and J lost 7 bases. Germline lookup yields CDR1 DFQATT and CDR2 SNEGSKA (reference sequence). This CDR3 contains 19 residues. The CDR3 is CSAIGQIILAAGKRGTQYF. In DNA, the CDR3 is TGCAGTGCTATCGGACAGATCATACTAGCGGCGGGGAAGAGGGGGACCCAGTACTTC.

This clonotype was seen more than once but under ten times. The V call is TRBV2, the J call TRBJ1-2; D not resolved. Trimming took 3 bases from V and 5 from J, leaving 10 bases between them. Germline V CDR1 and CDR2: SNHLY, FYNNEI. This CDR3 has 13 residues. CDR3 coding DNA: TGTGCCAGCAGTGATCAGTCGGCTTATGGCTACACCTTC. This encodes CASSDQSAYGYTF.

The V call is TRBV2, the J call TRBJ1-6, with TRBD1 identical over 9 bases. With 6 bases clipped from V and 11 bases from J, the junction kept 8 bases outside the gene matches. CDR1 is SNHLY and CDR2 is FYNNEI in the germline V gene. The CDR3 sequence is 14 residues long. The chain's CDR3 is CASRPTGGEPPLHF. Written as DNA, the CDR3 is TGTGCCAGCAGGCCGACAGGGGGGGAACCACCCCTCCACTTT.

The V gene is TRBV7-2, the J gene TRBJ2-1; no clear D. The CDR3 has 16 residues. V was cut by 0 bases and J by 0 bases, with 9 bases left in between. Germline assignment: CDR1 SGHTA and CDR2 FQGNSA. The CDR3 nucleotides are TGTGCCAGCAGCTTAGCCACATCGAGCTCCTACAATGAGCAGTTCTTC. Translating gives CASSLATSSSYNEQFF.

This rearrangement joins TRBV9 to TRBJ2-1; either TRBD1 or TRBD2 may supply D (5 bases each). This CDR3 has 12 residues. Germline loops: CDR1 SGDLS, CDR2 YYNGEE. V lost 0 bases and J lost 11, with 9 bases in between. The chain's CDR3 is CASSVVQGQQFF. Written as DNA, the CDR3 is TGTGCCAGCAGCGTAGTTCAGGGACAGCAGTTCTTC.

This clonotype turned up a few times. This rearrangement joins TRBV10-3 to TRBJ2-5; D remains ambiguous. With 0 bases removed from V and 4 bases from J, the gap between germline ends came to 12 bases. Germline V gives CDR1 ENHRY, CDR2 SYGVKD. This CDR3 region has 15 residues. The CDR3 DNA sequence: TGTGCCATCAGTGAGTCTGGAAGTTTAAGAGAGACCCAGTACTTC. Its protein product is CAISESGSLRETQYF.

This clonotype appeared a single time. The chain joins TRBV20-1 to TRBJ2-1, with TRBD1 matching 8 bases. The DNA end is more similar to TRBJ2-7, so the J call may be wrong. The length of the CDR3 is 14 residues. Looked up from germline, CDR1 is DFQATT and CDR2 is SNEGSKA (reference sequence). In DNA form, the CDR3 reads TGCAATGCGGGACGGACAGGGACTTACAATGAGCAGTACTTC. Residues: CNAGRTGTYNEQYF.

The V gene is TRBV6-2 or TRBV6-3, the J gene TRBJ2-1, with TRBD2 matching over 8 bases. This CDR3 has 16 amino acids. With 8 bases clipped from V and 2 bases from J, the junction kept 11 bases outside the gene matches. In germline, CDR1 is MNHEY, CDR2 SVGEGT. The CDR3 nucleotides are TGTGCCAGCGCGCCCCCGCGGGGGGTTGCCTACAATGAGCAGTTCTTC. It translates to CASAPPRGVAYNEQFF.

The chain employs TRBV11-2 and TRBJ2-1; TRBD2 matches 13 bases. CDR1 is SGHAT, CDR2 FQNNGV, per germline. The CDR3 extends over 16 amino acids. V lost 3 bases to trimming and J lost 10 bases; unmatched junction nucleotides: 9. CDR3 nucleotide sequence: TGTGCCAGCAGCTTGGGCGGACTAGCGGGGGTAGGCGAGCAGTTCTTC. It encodes CASSLGGLAGVGEQFF.

This clonotype appeared a few times. The rearrangement uses TRBV7-2 and TRBJ1-5; no definite D call. The CDR3 has 15 residues. The V end lost 5 bases, the J end lost 7 bases, and 18 bases lay between the germline ends. CDR1 and CDR2 from the germline V gene are SGHTA and FQGNSA. This CDR3 is CASSKGYPVTQPQHF. The CDR3 nucleotides read TGTGCCAGCAGCAAAGGGTACCCCGTAACACAGCCCCAGCATTTT.

In this sample, this clonotype turned up a few times. CDR3 nucleotide sequence: TGTGCCACCAGTGATTTGTCTCAGAACACAGATACGCAGTATTTT. It translates to CATSDLSQNTDTQYF. V is TRBV24-1 and J is TRBJ2-3; D is unclear. The CDR3 length is 15 residues. Trimming took off 0 bases at V and 2 bases at J, with 8 bases between the two ends. Looked up from germline, CDR1 is KGHDR and CDR2 is SFDVKD.